The 8 T cell receptor beta chains given below trace back to one sample, sequenced in a study of cytomegalovirus exposure and HLA in healthy donors. PCR involved 60 Vbeta and 13 Jbeta primers. Method: immunoSEQ multiplex PCR; TCRdb's copy keeps in-frame clones and lacks some. The repertoire holds some 120,000 clones, 81% seen once, with about 3.8% in the top ten. Material: PBMCs. These receptors were obtained from a woman in her twenties or thirties in good health and CMV-seronegative.

The chain is built from TRBV10-2 and TRBJ1-5; maybe TRBD1 (5 bases). The V gene's germline CDR1 is WSHSY and CDR2 SAAADI. The CDR3 consists of 14 residues. V dropped 7 bases and J dropped 5 bases, with 15 bases sitting between them. The CDR3 sequence: CASMISGRHQPQHF. In nucleotides, the CDR3 is TGCGCCAGCATGATTTCAGGGCGGCATCAGCCCCAGCATTTT.

The chain employs TRBV9 and TRBJ2-1, with D uncertain. CDR3 size: 12 residues. V dropped 4 bases and J dropped 10 bases, with 12 bases sitting between them. Germline CDR1 SGDLS, CDR2 YYNGEE. CDR3 sequence reads: CASSQSQIEQFF. The CDR3 DNA sequence: TGTGCCAGCAGCCAGTCCCAAATAGAGCAGTTCTTC.

V gene TRBV28 combines with J gene TRBJ2-7; D is perhaps TRBD2 (7 bases). This CDR3 is built from 13 residues. The ends were cut back, 7 bases at V and 7 bases at J, with 17 bases in the middle. Germline-derived CDR1 and CDR2 are MDHEN and SYDVKM. The CDR3 nucleotides read TGTGCCAGCAAAGTGGGAGGGGGACGGGAGCAGTACTTC. Translating gives CASKVGGGREQYF.

The chain uses TRBV27 and TRBJ2-5; 9 bases agree with TRBD2. The J call may be mistaken, given a closer DNA end match to TRBJ2-7. Looked up from germline, CDR1 is MNHEY and CDR2 is SMNVEV (reference sequence). The CDR3 spans 12 residues. The CDR3 loop is CASRAGGNEQYF. The CDR3 DNA reads as TGTGCCAGCAGGGCGGGAGGGAACGAGCAGTACTTC.

In DNA form, the CDR3 reads TGTGCCAGCTCACCCGACAGGGAAGCCACAGATACGCAGTATTTT. Translated: CASSPDREATDTQYF. This chain joins TRBV18 and TRBJ2-3; 7 bases are a match to TRBD1. This CDR3 has 15 amino acids. Germline lookup yields CDR1 KGHSH and CDR2 LQKENI. Losses at the gene ends were 3 bases for V and 2 bases for J; bases not matched to a gene: 5.

The chain couples TRBV6-4 to TRBJ2-6; 7 nucleotides agree with TRBD1. The CDR3 has 17 residues. CDR1 is MRHNA, CDR2 SNTAGT, per germline. V trimming: 6 bases; J trimming: 0 bases; junction bases outside the gene matches: 8. The CDR3 loop is CASRPGGTISGANVLTF. The CDR3 DNA reads as TGTGCCAGCAGACCAGGGGGAACAATCTCTGGGGCCAACGTCCTGACTTTC.

This chain connects TRBV28 to TRBJ2-1; D perhaps matches TRBD1 (6 bases). The V gene's germline CDR1 is MDHEN and CDR2 SYDVKM. The ends were cut back, 10 bases at V and 6 bases at J, with 19 bases in the middle. The length of the CDR3 is 14 residues. This chain's CDR3 is CATEPGQKINEQFF. The CDR3 DNA follows: TGTGCCACTGAGCCCGGACAGAAGATCAATGAGCAGTTCTTC.

About this clone: A much larger clone lies one base from this, so it may be a read error. The chain uses TRBV6-1 and TRBJ1-1; 8 bases are shared with TRBD1. In germline, CDR1 is MNHNS, CDR2 SASEGT. The CDR3 runs 14 residues. CDR3 sequence reads: CASSPRGQGTEAFF. DNA of the CDR3: TGCGCCAGCAGCCCCCGCGGACAGGGCACTGAAGCTTTCTTT.